This TCR beta chain was retrieved from a study of identical twins. This CDR3 region has 14 residues. The germline V gene has CDR1 DFQATT and CDR2 SNEGSKA (reference sequence). The V and J ends lost 5 bases and 2 bases respectively, with 15 bases between them. As for this clonotype: The antigen is undetermined.

Overall study findings and caveats: Models underestimated TCR alpha sharing (out-of-frame) in monozygotic twins. Zero-insertion analyses were open to partial confounding by invariant MAIT and iNKT cells. Fewer insertions characterized abundant cord blood beta clonotypes, whereas memory repertoires showed none.

TCRdb passed the 5' RACE reads through MiXCR, listing each CDR3 protein once. The sample contains 1.5 million to 2 million distinct CDR3 sequences, about 31% of which appear only once. Only healthy Caucasians were included as donors. This TCR was recovered from a newborn girl in good health. The chain employs TRBV20-1 and TRBJ2-5; D not resolved. Sequenced material: cord blood. The CDR3 coding sequence is TGCAGTGCTGTACTATTGGGCCGTCAAGAGACCCAGTACTTC. This encodes CSAVLLGRQETQYF.